These 7 T cell receptor beta chains were all obtained from the same sample, sequenced in a study of blood T cell repertoires in COVID-19. Measured with immunoSEQ multiplex PCR; TCRdb has only the in-frame clones, and not every one. There are about 26,000 clones in the sample; more than 65% occur only once, and 45% to 60% lies in the top ten. Sequencing used peripheral blood. Receptors were obtained from a man in his fifties with active or convalescent COVID-19.

V usage is TRBV7-2 and J usage is TRBJ1-2, with 8 bases lining up with TRBD1. The V gene's germline CDR1 is SGHTA and CDR2 FQGNSA. CDR3 size: 16 residues. With V trimmed by 2 bases and J by 1 base, 6 bases remained unmatched. This chain's CDR3 is CASSLRWDRHNYGYTF. Written as DNA, the CDR3 is TGTGCCAGCAGCTTACGGTGGGACAGGCATAACTATGGCTACACCTTC. Combining the CDR3 with reference TRBV7-2 and TRBJ1-2 gives the whole variable domain GAGVSQSPSNKVTEKGKDVELRCDPISGHTALYWYRQSLGQGLEFLIYFQGNSAPDKSGLPSDRFSAERTGGSVSTLTIQRTQQEDSAVYLCASSLRWDRHNYGYTFGSGTRLTVV.

The chain employs TRBV2 and TRBJ1-4; D may be TRBD1 (6 bases). V was trimmed by 1 base and J by 7 bases, leaving 13 bases between them. CDR3 length: 15 residues. Germline-derived CDR1 and CDR2 are SNHLY and FYNNEI. This CDR3 is CASSEVRGAGEKLFF. The CDR3 nucleotides are TGTGCCAGCAGTGAAGTCCGGGGGGCGGGTGAAAAACTGTTTTTT.

The V and J genes are TRBV6-6 and TRBJ2-5, with 7 bases matching TRBD2. The V segment lost 7 bases and the J segment 2 bases; nucleotides outside the gene matches: 10. The CDR3 totals 15 residues. Germline V gene data show CDR1 as MNHNY and CDR2 as SVGAGI (reference sequence). As DNA, the CDR3 is TGTGCCAGCACCAACCACTTCGGGGGGCAAGAGACCCAGTACTTC. Encoded protein: CASTNHFGGQETQYF.

The V gene is TRBV7-9, the J gene TRBJ1-1; no clear D. CDR3 size: 12 residues. Germline V gives CDR1 SEHNR, CDR2 FQNEAQ (reference sequence). Deletions cut 11 bases from V and 1 base from J, with 11 bases between. This chain's CDR3 is CASKDSNTEAFF. As DNA, the CDR3 is TGTGCCTCCAAGGACTCGAACACTGAAGCTTTCTTT.

This rearrangement joins TRBV21-1 to TRBJ1-2; TRBD1, the table's D call, was not compared with the DNA. TRBV21-1 is marked as a pseudogene. The CDR3 is 13 amino acids. CDR3 amino acids: CASSRQANYGYTF. CDR3 bases: TGTGCCAGCAGCCGACAGGCTAACTATGGCTACACCTTC.

The V and J genes are TRBV6-2 or TRBV6-3 and TRBJ2-6; TRBD1 matches 9 bases. The trim removed 5 bases at V and 1 base at J, leaving 9 bases unmatched. Looked up from germline, CDR1 is MNHEY and CDR2 is SVGEGT. The CDR3 runs 18 residues. CDR3 in amino acids: CASSAYGQGSSGANVLTF. Here the CDR3 DNA reads TGTGCCAGCAGTGCTTATGGACAGGGGAGTTCTGGGGCCAACGTCCTGACTTTC.

This clone was picked up one time. V is TRBV9 and J is TRBJ1-2; 7 nucleotides match TRBD1. Trimming at V came to 6 bases and at J to 4 bases, leaving 6 bases not matched to a gene. Germline V CDR1 and CDR2: SGDLS, YYNGEE. This CDR3 contains 13 residues. The CDR3 sequence is CASTGDSPYGYTF. In DNA form, the CDR3 reads TGTGCCAGCACCGGGGACAGTCCCTATGGCTACACCTTC. Full variable domain (remainder filled in from reference TRBV9 and TRBJ1-2): DSGVTQTPKHLITATGQRVTLRCSPRSGDLSVYWYQQSLDQGLQFLIQYYNGEERAKGNILERFSAQQFPDLHSELNLSSLELGDSALYFCASTGDSPYGYTFGSGTRLTVV.